The rows below give T cell receptor beta chains drawn from one sample of a study of blood T cell repertoires in COVID-19. Assay used: immunoSEQ multiplex PCR; TCRdb lists only in-frame clones, some missing. The sample lists about 58,000 clones, roughly nine tenths seen once, with approximately 9.2% in the top ten. The source material was peripheral blood. These receptors were collected from a woman in her seventies with active COVID-19. CDR3s include the opening cysteine and the closing phenylalanine or tryptophan. The D gene is left open where the match is weak. Not all rows give a size; the values are once, few, many and, for expanded clones, a class.

d_gene	v_gene	j_gene	abundance	CDR3nt	CDR3aa
TRBD1	TRBV4-1	TRBJ2-5	.	TGCGCCAGCAGCCAAAGATCGGATGTAGGGACAGGGGGATGGGAGACCCAGTACTTC	CASSQRSDVGTGGWETQYF
.	TRBV6-5	TRBJ1-1	.	TGTGCCAGCAGTTACTCGTCCCGCACTGAAGCTTTCTTT	CASSYSSRTEAFF
.	TRBV5-4	TRBJ1-1	.	TGTGCCAGCAGCTTGGACAGGCCGAACACTGAAGCTTTCTTT	CASSLDRPNTEAFF
TRBD2	TRBV18	TRBJ2-4	.	TGTGCCAGCTCACCAATGTCTCGGCGGGAGGCCAAAAACATTCAGTACTTC	CASSPMSRREAKNIQYF
.	TRBV7-9	TRBJ1-1	.	TGTGCCAGCACCCCCCGGGGTGAAGCTTTCTTT	CASTPRGEAFF
TRBD2	TRBV9	TRBJ2-3	.	TGTGCCAGCAGCGTAGGATGGAGTAGCGGGAGAAATACGCAGTATTTT	CASSVGWSSGRNTQYF
TRBD2	TRBV7-6	TRBJ2-5	.	TGTGCCAGCAGCTCTACTCCTAGCGGGAGGGAGACCCAGTACTTC	CASSSTPSGRETQYF
TRBD2	TRBV23-1	TRBJ2-3	.	TGCGCCAGCAGTCAGGGACTAGCGGGTACAGATACGCAGTATTTT	CASSQGLAGTDTQYF
.	TRBV28	TRBJ1-1	few	TGTGCCAGCAGCCTTGACAGGAACACTGAAGCTTTCTTT	CASSLDRNTEAFF
.	TRBV3-1/TRBV3-2	TRBJ2-1	.	TGTGCCAGCAAAACCGCGGGCGAGCAGTTCTTC	CASKTAGEQFF
TRBD1	TRBV5-1	TRBJ2-2	.	TGCGCCAGCAGCATCACAGGGGGCGCAGAGACCGGGGAGCTGTTTTTT	CASSITGGAETGELFF
TRBD1	TRBV6-5	TRBJ1-6	.	TGTGCCAGCAGTTTGACAGGGGCCGGTTCACCCCTCCACTTT	CASSLTGAGSPLHF
.	TRBV20-1	TRBJ1-1	.	TGCAGTGCCGCCTCGACAACCGGAGCTTTCTTT	CSAASTTGAFF
.	TRBV6-1	TRBJ1-2	.	TGTGCCAGCAGTGAGTCAAGGGGATCAGGCTACACCTTC	CASSESRGSGYTF
.	TRBV4-2	TRBJ2-4	.	TGTGCCAGCAGCCAAGATATCGCGGGGCTAAATAAAAACATTCAGTACTTC	CASSQDIAGLNKNIQYF
TRBD2	TRBV7-3	TRBJ2-1	.	TGTGCCAGCAGCTCCCGCGGGAGGCTCCCCAACAATGAGCAGTTCTTC	CASSSRGRLPNNEQFF
.	TRBV3-1/TRBV3-2	TRBJ2-1	.	TGTGCCAGCAGACAAAGAGGCAGCGACAATGAGCAGTTCTTC	CASRQRGSDNEQFF
.	TRBV6-1	TRBJ1-4	once	TGTGCCAGCAGTGATTCAGGGGCGCGAGGGTTACTGTTTTTT	CASSDSGARGLLFF
TRBD1	TRBV7-9	TRBJ2-7	.	TGTGCCAGCAGCTTCCGGGACAGGGCCTACGAGCAGTACTTC	CASSFRDRAYEQYF
TRBD2	TRBV30	TRBJ2-1	.	TGTGCCTGGATCCCGACTAGCGCGGCCTACAATGAGCAGTTCTTC	CAWIPTSAAYNEQFF
.	TRBV9	TRBJ1-3	few	TGTGCCAGCAGCGTAAACCCCACCGGTTCTGGAAACACCATATATTTT	CASSVNPTGSGNTIYF
.	TRBV7-2	TRBJ1-1	.	TGTGCCAGCAGCTTAGTGGTGGCTAACACTGAAGCTTTCTTT	CASSLVVANTEAFF
TRBD1	TRBV7-3	TRBJ2-1	.	TGTGCCAGCAGCTTAGACAGGGAAGTTTACAATGAGCAGTTCTTC	CASSLDREVYNEQFF
.	TRBV14	TRBJ1-1	once	TGTGCCAGCAGCCAAGCCAGGGGAGAGAACACTGAAGCTTTCTTT	CASSQARGENTEAFF
.	TRBV15	TRBJ2-1	once	TGTGCCACCAGCCGGGAACGAGAGCACAATGAGCAGTTCTTC	CATSREREHNEQFF
.	TRBV13	TRBJ2-3	.	TGTGCCAGCAGCTTACAACTTAGCGTCCCCGGGAAAGATACGCAGTATTTT	CASSLQLSVPGKDTQYF
TRBD1	TRBV6-6	TRBJ1-1	.	TGTGCCAGCAGTTACACCTGGGACAGGGGTGAAGCTTTCTTT	CASSYTWDRGEAFF
TRBD2	TRBV24-1	TRBJ2-3	.	TGTGCCACCGGACGGGGGGAGGGCACAGATACGCAGTATTTT	CATGRGEGTDTQYF
TRBD1	TRBV7-2	TRBJ1-4	.	TGTGCCAGCAGCTTAGTTCCGGACAGGGGTGAAAAACTGTTTTTT	CASSLVPDRGEKLFF
.	TRBV6-2/TRBV6-3	TRBJ1-3	.	TGTGCCAGCAGTTACTCGACAGCTGGAAACACCATATATTTT	CASSYSTAGNTIYF
.	TRBV7-9	TRBJ2-1	.	TGTGCCAGCAGCTCCACAGGGATCCCAACCAATGAGCAGTTCTTC	CASSSTGIPTNEQFF
TRBD2	TRBV5-1	TRBJ2-1	.	TGCGCCAGCAGCGCCGGACTAGCGGGGGGCTCCTACAATGAGCAGTTCTTC	CASSAGLAGGSYNEQFF
TRBD1	TRBV2	TRBJ1-3	.	TGTGCCAGCGCGAGACAGGGAGTCTCCCTCTCTGGAAACACCATATATTTT	CASARQGVSLSGNTIYF
TRBD2	TRBV20-1	TRBJ2-1	.	TGCAGTGCTGGTGATGCGGGAGGGCCAAATGAGCAGTTCTTC	CSAGDAGGPNEQFF
TRBD1	TRBV25-1	TRBJ1-4	many	TGTGCCAGCAGTCCCACCGGGACAGGGGGGGAAAAACTGTTTTTT	CASSPTGTGGEKLFF
TRBD2	TRBV6-6	TRBJ2-1	once	TGTGCCAGCAGTCACAGGACTAGCGGGAGTCTGGTGAACAATGAGCAGTTCTTC	CASSHRTSGSLVNNEQFF
.	TRBV29-1	TRBJ2-7	.	TGCAGCGGTCGATCACAGGACTACGAGCAGTACTTC	CSGRSQDYEQYF
.	TRBV3-1/TRBV3-2	TRBJ2-7	.	TGTGCCAGCAGTCACTCAGCGGACCCCTCCTACGAGCAGTACTTC	CASSHSADPSYEQYF
.	TRBV12-3/TRBV12-4	TRBJ1-1	.	TGTGCCAGCAGCCTGAGCGCCCCCACTGAAGCTTTCTTT	CASSLSAPTEAFF
.	TRBV30	TRBJ2-7	few	TGTGCCTGGAGAACCACAGAGACCTACGAGCAGTACTTC	CAWRTTETYEQYF
.	TRBV27	TRBJ1-2	.	TGTGCCAGCAGTTTAACCCCTCTCGGGAGGGTCAGTGGCTACACCTTC	CASSLTPLGRVSGYTF
TRBD2	TRBV5-1	TRBJ2-1	once	TGCGCCAGCAGCGTTTTTTTAGCGGGAAAATGGGACAATGAGCAGTTCTTC	CASSVFLAGKWDNEQFF
.	TRBV30	TRBJ2-1	.	TGTGCCTGGAGTGTACCCCGGAGGAGGCACTACAATGAGCAGTTCTTC	CAWSVPRRRHYNEQFF
TRBD1	TRBV2	TRBJ1-3	.	TGTGCCAGCAGAGTCGCACCAGGGGGGAGCTCTGGAAACACCATATATTTT	CASRVAPGGSSGNTIYF
.	TRBV20-1	TRBJ1-2	.	TGCAGTGCTAGTTCAGGTCGTCGCTATGGCTACACCTTC	CSASSGRRYGYTF
.	TRBV7-3	TRBJ2-3	.	TGTGCCAGCAGCTTGGGCCCCGCTTATAGCACAGATACGCAGTATTTT	CASSLGPAYSTDTQYF
.	TRBV15	TRBJ2-2	.	TGTGCCACCAGCAGAGAGAGGGACACGAACACCGGGGAGCTGTTTTTT	CATSRERDTNTGELFF
.	TRBV13	TRBJ1-6	.	TGTGCCAGCAACGGTTTTAATTCTCCCCTCCACTTT	CASNGFNSPLHF
.	TRBV7-8	TRBJ1-2	.	TGTGCCAGCAGCTTAGCGCTAACTATCTATGGCTACACCTTC	CASSLALTIYGYTF
TRBD2	TRBV19	TRBJ2-6	.	TGTGCCAGTAGTATCCCCGGGACATACTCACTAGCGGGAGGGAACTCTGGGGCCAACGTCCTGACTTTC	CASSIPGTYSLAGGNSGANVLTF
TRBD2	TRBV5-1	TRBJ2-7	.	TGCGCCAGCAGCTTGGGGGTGGCTAGCGGGGCCTACGAGCAGTACTTC	CASSLGVASGAYEQYF
TRBD2	TRBV28	TRBJ2-7	.	TGTGCCAGCGGCGGGACTAGCCCCTACGAGCAGTACTTC	CASGGTSPYEQYF
TRBD1	TRBV3-1/TRBV3-2	TRBJ1-5	.	TGTGCCAGCAGCCAGTACGGACAGGGGGCCGGGGGCAATCAGCCCCAGCATTTT	CASSQYGQGAGGNQPQHF
.	TRBV18	TRBJ2-3	.	TGTGCCAGCTCTCGAGCGACAGATACGCAGTATTTT	CASSRATDTQYF